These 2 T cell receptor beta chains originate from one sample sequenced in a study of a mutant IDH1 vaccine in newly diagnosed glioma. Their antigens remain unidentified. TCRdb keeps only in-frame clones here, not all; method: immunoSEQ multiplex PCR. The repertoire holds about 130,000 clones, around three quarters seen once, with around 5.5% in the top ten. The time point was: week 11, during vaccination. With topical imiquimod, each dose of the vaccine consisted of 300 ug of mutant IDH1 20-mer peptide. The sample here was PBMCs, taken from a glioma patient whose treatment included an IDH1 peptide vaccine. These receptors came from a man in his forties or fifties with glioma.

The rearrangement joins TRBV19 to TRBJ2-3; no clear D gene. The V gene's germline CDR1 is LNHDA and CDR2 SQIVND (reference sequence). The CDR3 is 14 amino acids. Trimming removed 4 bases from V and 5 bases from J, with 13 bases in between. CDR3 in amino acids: CASSKGPVQDTQYF. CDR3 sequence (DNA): TGTGCCAGTAGTAAAGGTCCTGTCCAAGATACGCAGTATTTT.

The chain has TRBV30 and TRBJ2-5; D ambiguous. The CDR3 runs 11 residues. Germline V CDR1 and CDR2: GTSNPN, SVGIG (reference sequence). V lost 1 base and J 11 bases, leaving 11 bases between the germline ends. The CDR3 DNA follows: TGTGCCTGGAGTGCGGAAGGAGAGCAGTACTTC. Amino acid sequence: CAWSAEGEQYF.